This TCR beta chain was recorded in a study of T-cell memory formation after mild COVID-19. Study at large: Among the donors, TCR clusters were largely specific to each donor. Study-wide findings and caveats: Some responding clones appeared in pre-infection memory, suggesting cross-reactive memory joined. Second-wave clones with a day 37 peak had unconfirmed SARS-CoV-2 specificity. Most CD4+ clones that shrank were in CM and EM, while CD8+ ones turned up in EMRA.

A note on this clonotype: Its antigen is currently unknown.

V was pared by 1 base and J by 2 bases, with 8 bases between. Germline values: CDR1 KGHSH, CDR2 LQKENI. The CDR3 is made up of 15 amino acids. TCRdb reprocessed the 5' RACE reads via MiXCR and lists one record per CDR3 protein. The table shows 400,000 or so distinct CDR3 sequences, with around 19% occurring only once. What was sequenced was PBMCs or a T cell subset sorted from them (not recorded which). This chain uses TRBV18 with TRBJ1-4, with D perhaps matching TRBD1 (5 bases). This TCR was sampled from an adult woman who had mild COVID-19 (a few samples of this study predate the infection). Cell type and time point are not known. CDR3 amino acids: CASSPRGDTNEKLFF. DNA for the CDR3: TGTGCCAGCTCACCACGGGGGGATACTAATGAAAAACTGTTTTTT.